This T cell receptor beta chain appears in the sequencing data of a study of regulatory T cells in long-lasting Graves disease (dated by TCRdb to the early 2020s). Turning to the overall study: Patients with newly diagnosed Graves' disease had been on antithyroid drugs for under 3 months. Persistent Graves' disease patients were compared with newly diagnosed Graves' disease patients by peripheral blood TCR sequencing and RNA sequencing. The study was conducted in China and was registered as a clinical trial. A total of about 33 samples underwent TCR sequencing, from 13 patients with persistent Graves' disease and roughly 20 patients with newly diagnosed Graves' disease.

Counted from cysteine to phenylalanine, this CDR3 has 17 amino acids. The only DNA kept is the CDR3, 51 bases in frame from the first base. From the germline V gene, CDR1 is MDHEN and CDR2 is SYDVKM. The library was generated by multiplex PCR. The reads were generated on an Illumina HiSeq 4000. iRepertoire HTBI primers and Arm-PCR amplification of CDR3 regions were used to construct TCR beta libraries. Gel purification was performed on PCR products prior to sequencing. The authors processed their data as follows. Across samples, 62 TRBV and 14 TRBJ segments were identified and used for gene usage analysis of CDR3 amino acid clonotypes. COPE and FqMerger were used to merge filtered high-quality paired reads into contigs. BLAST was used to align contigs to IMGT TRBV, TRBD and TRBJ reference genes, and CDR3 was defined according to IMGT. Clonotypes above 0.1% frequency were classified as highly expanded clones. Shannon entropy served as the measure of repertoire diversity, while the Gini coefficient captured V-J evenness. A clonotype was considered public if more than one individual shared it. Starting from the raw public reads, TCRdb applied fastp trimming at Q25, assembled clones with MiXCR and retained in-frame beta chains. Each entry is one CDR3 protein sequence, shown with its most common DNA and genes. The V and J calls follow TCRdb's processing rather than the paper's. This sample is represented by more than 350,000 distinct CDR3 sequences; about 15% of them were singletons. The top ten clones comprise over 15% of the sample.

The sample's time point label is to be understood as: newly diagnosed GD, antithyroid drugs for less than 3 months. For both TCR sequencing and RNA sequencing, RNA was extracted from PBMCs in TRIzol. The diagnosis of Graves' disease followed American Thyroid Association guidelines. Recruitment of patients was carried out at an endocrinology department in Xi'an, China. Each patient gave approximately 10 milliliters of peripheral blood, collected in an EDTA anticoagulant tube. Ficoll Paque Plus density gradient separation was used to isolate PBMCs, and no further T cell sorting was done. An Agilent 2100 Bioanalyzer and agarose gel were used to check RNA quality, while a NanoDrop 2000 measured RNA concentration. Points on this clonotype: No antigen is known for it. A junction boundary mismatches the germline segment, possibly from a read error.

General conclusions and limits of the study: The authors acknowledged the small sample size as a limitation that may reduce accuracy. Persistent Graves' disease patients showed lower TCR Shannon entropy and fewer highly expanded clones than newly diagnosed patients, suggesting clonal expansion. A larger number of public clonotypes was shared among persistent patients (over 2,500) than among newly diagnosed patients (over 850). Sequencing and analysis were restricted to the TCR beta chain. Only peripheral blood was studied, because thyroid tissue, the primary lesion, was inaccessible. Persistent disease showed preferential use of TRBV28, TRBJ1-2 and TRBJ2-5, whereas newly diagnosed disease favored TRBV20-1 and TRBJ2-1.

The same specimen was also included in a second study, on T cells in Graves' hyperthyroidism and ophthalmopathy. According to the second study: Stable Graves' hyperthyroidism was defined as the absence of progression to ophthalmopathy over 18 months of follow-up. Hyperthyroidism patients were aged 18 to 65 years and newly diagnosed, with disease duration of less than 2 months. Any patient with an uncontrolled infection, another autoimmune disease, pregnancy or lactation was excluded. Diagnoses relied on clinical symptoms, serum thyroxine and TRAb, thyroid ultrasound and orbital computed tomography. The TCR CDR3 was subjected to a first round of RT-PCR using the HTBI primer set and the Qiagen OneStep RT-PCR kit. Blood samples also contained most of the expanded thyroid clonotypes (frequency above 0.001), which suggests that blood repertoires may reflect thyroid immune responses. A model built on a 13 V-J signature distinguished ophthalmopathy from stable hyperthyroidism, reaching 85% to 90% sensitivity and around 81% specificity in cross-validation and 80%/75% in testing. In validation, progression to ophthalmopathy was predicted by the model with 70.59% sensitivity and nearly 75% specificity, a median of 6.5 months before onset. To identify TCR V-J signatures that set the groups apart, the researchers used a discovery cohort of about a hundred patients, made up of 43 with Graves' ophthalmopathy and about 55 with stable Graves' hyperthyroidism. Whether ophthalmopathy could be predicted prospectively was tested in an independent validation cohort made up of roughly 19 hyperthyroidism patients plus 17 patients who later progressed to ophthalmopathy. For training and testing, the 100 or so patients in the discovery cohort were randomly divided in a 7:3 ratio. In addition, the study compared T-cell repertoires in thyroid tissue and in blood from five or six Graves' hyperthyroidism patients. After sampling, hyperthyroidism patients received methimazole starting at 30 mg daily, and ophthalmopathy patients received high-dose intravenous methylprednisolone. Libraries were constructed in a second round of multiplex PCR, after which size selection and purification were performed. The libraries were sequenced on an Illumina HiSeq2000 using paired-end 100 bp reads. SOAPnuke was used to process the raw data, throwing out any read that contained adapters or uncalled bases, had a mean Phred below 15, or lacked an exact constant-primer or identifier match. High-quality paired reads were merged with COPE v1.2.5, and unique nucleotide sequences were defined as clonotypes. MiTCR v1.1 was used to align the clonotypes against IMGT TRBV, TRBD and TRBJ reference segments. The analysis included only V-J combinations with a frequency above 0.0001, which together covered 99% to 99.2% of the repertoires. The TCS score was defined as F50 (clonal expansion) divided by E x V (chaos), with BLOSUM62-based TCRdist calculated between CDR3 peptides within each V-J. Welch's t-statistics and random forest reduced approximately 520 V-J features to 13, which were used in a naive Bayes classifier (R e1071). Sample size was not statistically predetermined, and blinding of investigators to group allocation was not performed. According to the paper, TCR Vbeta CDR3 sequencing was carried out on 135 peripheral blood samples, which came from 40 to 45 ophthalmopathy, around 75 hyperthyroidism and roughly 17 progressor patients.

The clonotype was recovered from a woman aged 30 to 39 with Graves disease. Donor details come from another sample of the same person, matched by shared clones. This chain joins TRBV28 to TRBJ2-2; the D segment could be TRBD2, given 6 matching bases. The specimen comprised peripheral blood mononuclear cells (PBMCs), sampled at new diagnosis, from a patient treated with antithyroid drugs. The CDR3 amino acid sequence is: CASSGPQGLGGTGELFF. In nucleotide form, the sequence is TGTGCCAGCAGTGGCCCCCAGGGATTAGGAGGGACCGGGGAGCTGTTCTTT.